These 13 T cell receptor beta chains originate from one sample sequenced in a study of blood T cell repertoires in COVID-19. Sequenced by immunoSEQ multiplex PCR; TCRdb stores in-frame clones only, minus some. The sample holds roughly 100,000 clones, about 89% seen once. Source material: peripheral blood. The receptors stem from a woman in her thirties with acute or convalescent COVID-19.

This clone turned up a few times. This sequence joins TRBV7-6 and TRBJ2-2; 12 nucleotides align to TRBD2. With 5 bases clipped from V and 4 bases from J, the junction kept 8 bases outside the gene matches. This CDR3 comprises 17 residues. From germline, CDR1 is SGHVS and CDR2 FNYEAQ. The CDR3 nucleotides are TGTGCCAGCAGCCCCCTAGCGGGGGGGCCCGGCACCGGGGAGCTGTTTTTT. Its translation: CASSPLAGGPGTGELFF.

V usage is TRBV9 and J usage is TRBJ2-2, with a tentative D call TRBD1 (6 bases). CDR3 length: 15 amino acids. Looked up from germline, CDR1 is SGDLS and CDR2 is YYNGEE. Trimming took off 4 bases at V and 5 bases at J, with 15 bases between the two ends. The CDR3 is CASSHNRDRTGELFF. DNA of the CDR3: TGTGCCAGCAGCCACAACCGAGACAGGACCGGGGAGCTGTTTTTT.

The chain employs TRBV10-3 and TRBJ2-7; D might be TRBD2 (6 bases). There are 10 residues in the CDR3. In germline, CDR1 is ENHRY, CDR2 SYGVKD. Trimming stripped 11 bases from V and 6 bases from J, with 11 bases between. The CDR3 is CARCGTEQYF. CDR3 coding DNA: TGTGCCCGTTGCGGGACCGAGCAGTACTTC.

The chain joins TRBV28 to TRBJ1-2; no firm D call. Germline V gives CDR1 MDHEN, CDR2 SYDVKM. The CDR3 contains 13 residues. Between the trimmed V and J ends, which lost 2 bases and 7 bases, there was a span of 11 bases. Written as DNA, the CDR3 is TGTGCCAGCAGTTTAGATGCAGAGGGTGGCTACACCTTC. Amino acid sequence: CASSLDAEGGYTF.

CDR3 loop: CASSYPGSGNTEAFF. CDR3 sequence (DNA): TGTGCCAGCAGTTACCCTGGTTCGGGGAACACTGAAGCTTTCTTT. This chain links TRBV6-6 with TRBJ1-1; D unresolved. CDR3 length equals 15 residues. Germline assignment: CDR1 MNHNY and CDR2 SVGAGI (reference sequence). Trimming took 2 bases from V and 1 from J, leaving 11 bases between them.

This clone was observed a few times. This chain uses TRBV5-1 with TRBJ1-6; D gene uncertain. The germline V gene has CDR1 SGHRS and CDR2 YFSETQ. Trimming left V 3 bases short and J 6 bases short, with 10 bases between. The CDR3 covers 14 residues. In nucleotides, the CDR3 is TGCGCCAGCAGCTCGGTTGGAGGTAATTCACCCCTCCACTTT. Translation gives CASSSVGGNSPLHF.

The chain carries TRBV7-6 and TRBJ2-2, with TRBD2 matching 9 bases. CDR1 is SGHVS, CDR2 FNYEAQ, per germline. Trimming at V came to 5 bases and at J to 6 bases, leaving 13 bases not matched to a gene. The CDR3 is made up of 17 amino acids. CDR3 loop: CASSPLAGGPYAGELFF. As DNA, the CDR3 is TGTGCCAGCAGCCCCCTCGCGGGGGGGCCATATGCCGGGGAGCTGTTTTTT. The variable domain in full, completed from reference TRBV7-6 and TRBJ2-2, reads GAGVSQSPRYKVTKRGQDVALRCDPISGHVSLYWYRQALGQGPEFLTYFNYEAQQDKSGLPNDRFSAERPEGSISTLTIQRTEQRDSAMYRCASSPLAGGPYAGELFFGEGSRLTVL.

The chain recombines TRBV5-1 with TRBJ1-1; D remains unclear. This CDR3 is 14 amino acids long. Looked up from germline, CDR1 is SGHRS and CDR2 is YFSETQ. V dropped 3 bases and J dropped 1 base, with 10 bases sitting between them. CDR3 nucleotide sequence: TGCGCCAGCAGCTCCACAGTACAGAACACTGAAGCTTTCTTT. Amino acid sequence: CASSSTVQNTEAFF.

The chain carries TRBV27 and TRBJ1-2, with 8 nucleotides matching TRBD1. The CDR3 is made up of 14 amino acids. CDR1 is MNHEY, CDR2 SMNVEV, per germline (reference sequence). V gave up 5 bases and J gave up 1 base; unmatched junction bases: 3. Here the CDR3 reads CASSPGGDNYGYTF. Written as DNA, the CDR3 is TGTGCCAGCAGTCCAGGGGGCGATAACTATGGCTACACCTTC.

DNA of the CDR3: TGTGCCAGCAGCTCACGGACAGGGAATCTTGAAAAACTGTTTTTT. Protein: CASSSRTGNLEKLFF. The chain couples TRBV7-2 to TRBJ1-4, with 8 bases fitting TRBD1. The V gene end was trimmed by 4 bases and the J gene end by 7 bases; junction bases not matched to a gene: 8. This CDR3 comprises 15 residues. The germline V gene has CDR1 SGHTA and CDR2 FQGNSA.

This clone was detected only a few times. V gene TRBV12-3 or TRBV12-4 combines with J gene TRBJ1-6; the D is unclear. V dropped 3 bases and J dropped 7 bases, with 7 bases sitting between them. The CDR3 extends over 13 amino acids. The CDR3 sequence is CASSFGENSPLHF. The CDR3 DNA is TGTGCCAGCAGTTTTGGGGAGAATTCACCCCTCCACTTT.

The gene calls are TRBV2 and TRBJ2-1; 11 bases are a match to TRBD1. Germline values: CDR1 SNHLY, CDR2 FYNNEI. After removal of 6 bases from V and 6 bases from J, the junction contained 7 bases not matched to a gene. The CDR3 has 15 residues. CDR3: CASSEDRGRSNEQFF. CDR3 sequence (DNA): TGTGCCAGCAGCGAGGACAGGGGGCGGAGCAATGAGCAGTTCTTC. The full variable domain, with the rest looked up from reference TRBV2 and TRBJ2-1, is EPEVTQTPSHQVTQMGQEVILRCVPISNHLYFYWYRQILGQKVEFLVSFYNNEISEKSEIFDDQFSVERPDGSNFTLKIRSTKLEDSAMYFCASSEDRGRSNEQFFGPGTRLTVL.

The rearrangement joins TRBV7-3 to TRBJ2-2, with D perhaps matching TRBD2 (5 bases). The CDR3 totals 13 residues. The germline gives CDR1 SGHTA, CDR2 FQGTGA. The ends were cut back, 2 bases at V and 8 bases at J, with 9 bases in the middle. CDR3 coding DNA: TGTGCCAGCAGCTTACAGAGGAGGGGGGAGCTGTTTTTT. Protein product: CASSLQRRGELFF.